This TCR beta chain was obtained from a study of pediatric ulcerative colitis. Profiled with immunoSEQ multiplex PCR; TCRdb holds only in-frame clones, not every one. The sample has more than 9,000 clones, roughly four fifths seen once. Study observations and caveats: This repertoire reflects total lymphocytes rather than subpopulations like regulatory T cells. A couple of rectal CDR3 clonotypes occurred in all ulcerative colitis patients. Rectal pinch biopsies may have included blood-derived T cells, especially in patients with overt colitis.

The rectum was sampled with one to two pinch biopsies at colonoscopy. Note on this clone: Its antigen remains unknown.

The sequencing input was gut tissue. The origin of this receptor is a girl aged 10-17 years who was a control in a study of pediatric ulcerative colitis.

In DNA form, the CDR3 reads TGTGCCAGCAGCTTAGGGGGGACCATTCAGTACTTC. Its protein is CASSLGGTIQYF. The J gene is TRBJ2-4, the V gene TRBV11-3, with D possibly called TRBD1 or TRBD2 (5 bases each). Per the germline V gene, CDR1 is SGHNT and CDR2 is YENEEA. The length of the CDR3 is 12 residues. V lost 1 base to trimming and J lost 9 bases, with 7 bases between them.